This TCR beta chain was obtained from a study of EBV T-cell therapy then PD-1 blockade in nasopharyngeal carcinoma. The V segment lost 1 base and the J segment 5 bases; nucleotides outside the gene matches: 6. Germline V CDR1 and CDR2: MGHRA, YSYEKL. This CDR3 comprises 15 residues. The treatment denotes: AdE1-LMPpoly-expanded autologous EBV-specific T-cell therapy followed by anti-PD-1 nivolumab. With respect to this clone: What it recognizes is unknown.

Data came from immunoSEQ multiplex PCR; TCRdb stores just in-frame clones and leaves some out. The repertoire holds roughly 16,000 clones, with approximately 88% as singletons. The starting material was CD8+ T cells from blood, obtained at day 0 from a patient whose treatment included autologous EBV-specific T cells and nivolumab. The receptor was derived from a man aged 35 to 55 with nasopharyngeal carcinoma. The chain recombines TRBV4-1 with TRBJ2-7, with 9 bases lining up with TRBD1. The CDR3 here is CASSQVRTGVHEQYF. Here the CDR3 DNA reads TGCGCCAGCAGCCAAGTGAGGACAGGGGTCCACGAGCAGTACTTC.